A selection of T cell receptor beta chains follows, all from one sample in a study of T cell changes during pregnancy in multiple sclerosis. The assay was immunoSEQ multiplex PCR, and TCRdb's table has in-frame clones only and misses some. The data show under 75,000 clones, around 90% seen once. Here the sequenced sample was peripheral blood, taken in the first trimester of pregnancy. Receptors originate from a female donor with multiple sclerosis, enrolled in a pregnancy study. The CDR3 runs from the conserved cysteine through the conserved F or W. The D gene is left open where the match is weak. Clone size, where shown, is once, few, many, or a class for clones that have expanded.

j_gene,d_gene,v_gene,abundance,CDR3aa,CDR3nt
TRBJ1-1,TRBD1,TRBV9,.,CASSVQGDRGLNTEAFF,TGTGCCAGCAGCGTCCAGGGGGACAGGGGCCTGAACACTGAAGCTTTCTTT
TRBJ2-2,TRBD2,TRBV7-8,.,CASSSRASGVPGELFF,TGTGCCAGCAGCTCAAGGGCTAGCGGAGTTCCCGGGGAGCTGTTTTTT
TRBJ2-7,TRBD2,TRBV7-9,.,CASSFGTSGTYEQYF,TGTGCCAGCAGCTTCGGGACTAGCGGAACCTACGAGCAGTACTTC
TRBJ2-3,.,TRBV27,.,CASSPPVRDTQYF,TGTGCCAGCAGTCCACCCGTGCGAGATACGCAGTATTTT
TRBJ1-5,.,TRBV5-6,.,CASSGGGSPQHF,TGTGCCAGCAGCGGGGGGGGTAGCCCCCAGCATTTT
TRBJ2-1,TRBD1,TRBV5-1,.,CASGPQTGYPNEQFF,TGCGCCAGCGGACCTCAGACAGGGTATCCAAATGAGCAGTTCTTC
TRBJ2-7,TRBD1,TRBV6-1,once,CASSVMGQGVSYEQYF,TGTGCCAGCAGTGTTATGGGACAGGGGGTCTCCTACGAGCAGTACTTC
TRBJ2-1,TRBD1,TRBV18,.,CASSPLLGQGSDEQFF,TGTGCCAGCTCACCGCTCCTCGGACAGGGGTCGGATGAGCAGTTCTTC
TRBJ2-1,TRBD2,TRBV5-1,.,CASSPWASGDNEQFF,TGCGCCAGCAGCCCGTGGGCTAGCGGGGACAATGAGCAGTTCTTC
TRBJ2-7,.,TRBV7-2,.,CASSFTSRAYEQYF,TGTGCCAGCAGCTTCACTAGCCGGGCCTACGAGCAGTACTTC
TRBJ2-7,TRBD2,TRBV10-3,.,CAISAFRGTSGGTSYEQYF,TGTGCCATCAGTGCGTTTAGAGGGACTAGCGGGGGGACTTCCTACGAGCAGTACTTC
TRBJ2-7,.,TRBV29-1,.,CSVGGSSYEQYF,TGCAGCGTTGGAGGGAGCTCCTACGAGCAGTACTTC
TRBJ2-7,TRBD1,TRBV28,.,CASSRTGSSYEQYF,TGTGCCAGCAGCAGGACAGGTTCCTCCTACGAGCAGTACTTC
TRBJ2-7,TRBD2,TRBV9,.,CASSPRGTSPSYEQYF,TGTGCCAGCAGCCCACGAGGGACTAGCCCATCCTACGAGCAGTACTTC
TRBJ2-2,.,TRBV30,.,CALRRGGNTGELFF,TGTGCCCTTAGAAGAGGAGGGAACACCGGGGAGCTGTTTTTT
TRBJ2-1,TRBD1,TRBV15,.,CATSRRTHRGNEQFF,TGTGCCACCAGCAGACGAACCCACAGGGGCAATGAGCAGTTCTTC
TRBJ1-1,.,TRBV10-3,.,CAISELPSDYTEAFF,TGTGCCATCAGTGAGCTCCCTTCGGACTACACTGAAGCTTTCTTT
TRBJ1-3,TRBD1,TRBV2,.,CASSDLGSRDRGPPGLYF,TGTGCCAGCAGTGATCTCGGATCTCGGGACAGGGGGCCGCCCGGCTTATATTTT
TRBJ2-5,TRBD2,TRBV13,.,CASSSLGTSGGSYQETQYF,TGTGCCAGCAGCTCCTTAGGGACTAGCGGGGGGAGTTACCAAGAGACCCAGTACTTC
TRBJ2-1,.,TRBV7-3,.,CASSLNPTSYNEQFF,TGTGCCAGCAGCTTAAATCCGACTTCCTACAATGAGCAGTTCTTC
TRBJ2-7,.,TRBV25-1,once,CASSSRGSGAYEQYF,TGTGCCAGCAGTTCTCGGGGTAGCGGTGCCTACGAGCAGTACTTC
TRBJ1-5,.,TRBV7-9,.,CASSLGGAPGQPQHF,TGTGCCAGCAGCTTAGGGGGAGCACCGGGGCAGCCCCAGCATTTT
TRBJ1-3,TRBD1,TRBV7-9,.,CASSFQGDLGTIYF,TGTGCCAGCAGCTTCCAGGGGGATCTTGGCACCATATATTTT
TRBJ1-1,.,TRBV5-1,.,CASSLNLRNTEAFF,TGCGCCAGCAGCTTGAACCTACGGAACACTGAAGCTTTCTTT
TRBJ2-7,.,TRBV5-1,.,CASSLLWGDGEQYF,TGCGCCAGCAGCTTGTTATGGGGAGATGGCGAGCAGTACTTC
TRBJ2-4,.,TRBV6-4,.,CASRSLLAKNIQYF,TGTGCCAGCAGGAGCCTTCTAGCCAAAAACATTCAGTACTTC
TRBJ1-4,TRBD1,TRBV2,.,CASSPGTGEKLFF,TGTGCCAGCAGTCCCGGGACAGGGGAAAAACTGTTTTTT
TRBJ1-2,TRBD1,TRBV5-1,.,CASSLDRGRDGYTF,TGCGCCAGCAGCTTGGACAGGGGACGGGATGGCTACACCTTC
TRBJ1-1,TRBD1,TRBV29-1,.,CSAGDRFAEAFF,TGCAGCGCTGGGGACAGGTTTGCTGAAGCTTTCTTT
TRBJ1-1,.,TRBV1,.,CTSSLTSGQLNTEAFF,TGCACCAGCAGCTTAACTTCAGGACAGTTGAACACTGAAGCTTTCTTT
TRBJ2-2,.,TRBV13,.,CASSLAVPPRRPGELFF,TGTGCCAGCAGCTTAGCCGTGCCCCCCCGGCGGCCCGGGGAGCTGTTTTTT
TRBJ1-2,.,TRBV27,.,CASRDQLIGGGYTF,TGTGCCAGCAGGGACCAGCTCATAGGAGGAGGCTACACCTTC
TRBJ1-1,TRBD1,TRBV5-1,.,CASSSEAGTVNTEAFF,TGCGCCAGCAGTTCTGAAGCCGGGACAGTGAACACTGAAGCTTTCTTT
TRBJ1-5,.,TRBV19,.,CASSLLGSNQPQHF,TGTGCCAGTAGTCTCCTCGGGAGTAATCAGCCCCAGCATTTT
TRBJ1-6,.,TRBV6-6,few,CASGGPDNSPLHF,TGTGCCTCGGGCGGGCCTGATAATTCACCCCTCCACTTT
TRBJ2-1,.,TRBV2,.,CASRTVGEQFF,TGTGCCTCCCGGACAGTCGGTGAGCAGTTCTTC
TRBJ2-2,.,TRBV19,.,CASSLAMGELFF,TGTGCCAGTAGTCTAGCTATGGGGGAGCTGTTTTTT
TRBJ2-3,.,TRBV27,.,CASSSGMGNTQYF,TGTGCCAGCAGTTCCGGGATGGGAAATACGCAGTATTTT
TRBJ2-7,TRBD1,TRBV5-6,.,CASSSSKTGSSYEQYF,TGTGCCAGCAGCTCCTCCAAGACAGGGAGCTCCTACGAGCAGTACTTC
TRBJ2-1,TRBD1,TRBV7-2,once,CASSYQGVTPYNEQFF,TGTGCCAGCAGCTATCAGGGGGTCACCCCCTACAATGAGCAGTTCTTC
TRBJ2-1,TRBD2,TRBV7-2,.,CAAGVAYNEQFF,TGTGCTGCGGGGGTCGCCTACAATGAGCAGTTCTTC
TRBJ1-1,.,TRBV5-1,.,CASSPDTLNTEAFF,TGCGCCAGCAGCCCCGACACCTTAAACACTGAAGCTTTCTTT
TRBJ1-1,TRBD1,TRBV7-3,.,CASSLWGQGISEAFF,TGTGCCAGCAGCTTATGGGGACAGGGTATATCTGAAGCTTTCTTT
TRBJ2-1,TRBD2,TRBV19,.,CASSIALAGGDEQFF,TGTGCCAGTAGTATAGCCCTAGCGGGCGGCGATGAGCAGTTCTTC